Listed below are T cell receptor beta chains from one sample, sequenced in a study of T cells in Graves' hyperthyroidism and ophthalmopathy. TCRdb analysed the multiplex PCR reads with MiXCR anew, one entry per CDR3 protein. Here the sample spans some 760,000 distinct CDR3 sequences, around 15% being singletons. Sequencing input: blood. Receptor source: a woman aged 18-29 years with Graves' hyperthyroidism. Each CDR3 is given with its conserved first and last residue. Fields, in order: CDR3 protein, CDR3 DNA, V gene, J gene, D gene, clone size. D genes are given only for firm matches. The size entry is marked missing in some rows and otherwise reads once, few, many or a size class.

CDR3 protein: CASSLAATSLEQYF
CDR3 DNA: TGTGCCAGCAGTTTAGCGGCGACTAGTCTCGAGCAGTACTTC
V gene: TRBV12-3/TRBV12-4
J gene: TRBJ2-7
D gene: -
clone size: -

CDR3 protein: CASSYPGLAGNQETQYF
CDR3 DNA: TGCGCCAGCAGCTACCCGGGACTAGCGGGGAACCAAGAGACCCAGTACTTC
V gene: TRBV5-1
J gene: TRBJ2-5
D gene: TRBD2
clone size: many

CDR3 protein: CASSHQGRWWDEQYF
CDR3 DNA: TGCGCCAGCAGCCACCAGGGACGGTGGTGGGACGAGCAGTACTTC
V gene: TRBV4-1
J gene: TRBJ2-7
D gene: -
clone size: few

CDR3 protein: CASSYLGGSDFYEQYF
CDR3 DNA: TGTGCCAGCAGTTATCTAGGGGGCAGTGATTTCTACGAGCAGTACTTC
V gene: TRBV6-1
J gene: TRBJ2-7
D gene: TRBD1
clone size: -

CDR3 protein: CASSPTGSDTQYF
CDR3 DNA: TGTGCCAGCAGCCCGACAGGGTCGGATACGCAGTATTTT
V gene: TRBV7-6
J gene: TRBJ2-3
D gene: TRBD1
clone size: -

CDR3 protein: CASSLEGFTNYGYTF
CDR3 DNA: TGCGCCAGCAGCTTGGAAGGGTTTACTAACTATGGCTACACCTTC
V gene: TRBV5-1
J gene: TRBJ1-2
D gene: -
clone size: few

CDR3 protein: CASSRPGLTNEQFF
CDR3 DNA: TGTGCCAGCAGTAGACCGGGACTCACCAATGAGCAGTTCTTC
V gene: TRBV6-1
J gene: TRBJ2-1
D gene: -
clone size: many

CDR3 protein: CASSEVVSATYNEQFF
CDR3 DNA: TGTGCCAGCAGTGAAGTCGTGTCAGCTACCTACAATGAGCAGTTCTTC
V gene: TRBV2
J gene: TRBJ2-1
D gene: -
clone size: many

CDR3 protein: CASSPLPGTGTYEQYF
CDR3 DNA: TGTGCCAGCAGTCCCCTCCCCGGGACAGGGACCTACGAGCAGTACTTC
V gene: TRBV27
J gene: TRBJ2-7
D gene: TRBD1
clone size: few

CDR3 protein: CASSPTLLVRRTEAFF
CDR3 DNA: TGCGCCAGCAGCCCCACCCTCCTGGTTCGTCGTACTGAAGCTTTCTTT
V gene: TRBV4-1
J gene: TRBJ1-1
D gene: -
clone size: -

CDR3 protein: CASRLTNTGELFF
CDR3 DNA: TGTGCCAGCAGGCTAACAAACACCGGGGAGCTGTTTTTT
V gene: TRBV6-1
J gene: TRBJ2-2
D gene: -
clone size: many

CDR3 protein: CSARDFRGGRNNEQFF
CDR3 DNA: -
V gene: TRBV20-1
J gene: TRBJ2-1
D gene: -
clone size: many